This TCR beta chain comes out of a study of CD8 T cells in Susac syndrome (dated by TCRdb to between 2017 and 2020). For the study in its entirety: Repertoire sequencing was used to test whether CD8+ T cell activation and differentiation in Susac syndrome was antigen driven.

Summary of the overall study and its limitations: The TCR sequencing and HLA analysis was acknowledged to have included a relatively small number of individuals.

Turning to this clonotype: The specificity of this receptor is unknown. The record has no base qualities; no much larger clone is one base away.

RNA was extracted using the RNeasy kit, and roughly 0.5 to 1 microgram was reverse transcribed with random hexamers. The immunoSEQ multiplex PCR assay, covering 54 Vbeta and 13 Jbeta segments, was used to amplify TCR beta CDR3 regions. To correct PCR amplification bias, a synthetic template baseline was used for both primer optimization and computational correction. The source study handled its data this way. Reads were assigned to V, D and J genes according to IMGT and analyzed in immunoSEQ Analyzer, with only productive sequences retained. Clonality was computed as one minus Shannon entropy normalized by log2 of the number of productive unique sequences. For each patient and control, public and private clones were evaluated within the 100 most prevalent clones. Clones were defined as Susac-specific if absent from the healthy and MS cohorts, from 900 to 1,200 published viral clones and from other ImmuneACCESS disease sequences. TCRdb reprocessing: public reads trimmed at Q25 with fastp, clones called with MiXCR, in-frame beta chains kept. Rows merge per CDR3 protein into single entries with the most common DNA and genes. The V and J calls were not made by the authors but by TCRdb's processing. This sample holds approximately 150,000 distinct CDR3 sequences; less than 95% were observed only once. The top ten clonotypes cover 0.084% of the sample.

Peripheral blood CD8+ and CD4+ T cells from healthy donors, Susac syndrome patients and multiple sclerosis patients were profiled by high-throughput TCR beta sequencing. The healthy donors served as controls matched for age and sex. Bulk CD8+ and CD4+ T cells were purified by magnetic negative isolation, whereas CD8+ TEMRA cells were enriched by FACS. Blood was collected in EDTA tubes and processed within 24 hours, with PBMCs isolated through density gradient centrifugation. PBMCs destined for TCR sequencing were cryopreserved in liquid nitrogen and later thawed in a 37 °C water bath. A purity of at least 90% was achieved for sorted or isolated CD4+, CD8+ and CD8+ TEMRA cells. Source material: CD4+ T cells from PBMCs. The clonotype was recovered from a human donor in good health.

DNA sequence: TGTGCCAGCAGCCACCAGGGGGTGAATGGCTACACCTTC. Its product reads: CASSHQGVNGYTF. The chain joins TRBV3-1 to TRBJ1-2; 7 bases in between match TRBD1. CDR1 and CDR2, per the germline V gene (reference sequence), are LGHDT and YNNKEL. Germline trimming: 3 bases from V, 6 bases from J; junction bases outside gene matches: 4. The CDR3 sequence holds 13 residues, the cysteine and phenylalanine included. Only the CDR3 part of the read is kept: 39 bases, read in frame from the first base.